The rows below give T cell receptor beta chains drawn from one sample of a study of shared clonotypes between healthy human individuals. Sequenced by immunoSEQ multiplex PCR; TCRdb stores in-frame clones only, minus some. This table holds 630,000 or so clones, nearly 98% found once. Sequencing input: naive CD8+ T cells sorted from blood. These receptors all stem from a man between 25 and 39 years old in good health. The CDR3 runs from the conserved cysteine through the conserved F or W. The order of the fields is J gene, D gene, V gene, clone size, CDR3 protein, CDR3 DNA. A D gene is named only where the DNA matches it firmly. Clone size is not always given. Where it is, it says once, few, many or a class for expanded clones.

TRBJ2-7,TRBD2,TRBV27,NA,CASRGTSGSQYEQYF,TGTGCCAGCAGGGGGACTAGCGGGAGTCAATACGAGCAGTACTTC
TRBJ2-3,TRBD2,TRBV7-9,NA,CASSPRTSGTDTQYF,TGTGCCAGCAGCCCAAGGACTAGCGGGACAGATACGCAGTATTTT
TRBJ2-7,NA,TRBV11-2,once,CASSLGGVWERSYEQYF,TGTGCCAGCAGCTTAGGGGGCGTGTGGGAGCGCTCCTACGAGCAGTACTTC
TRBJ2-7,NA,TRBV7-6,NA,CASSLSGLEQYF,TGTGCCAGCAGCTTATCAGGGCTCGAGCAGTACTTC
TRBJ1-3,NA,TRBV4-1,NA,CASSQVSTAGNTIYF,TGCGCCAGCAGCCAAGTTTCGACAGCTGGAAACACCATATATTTT
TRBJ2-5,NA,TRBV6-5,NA,CASSYSMGTQETQYF,TGTGCCAGCAGTTACTCTATGGGGACCCAAGAGACCCAGTACTTC
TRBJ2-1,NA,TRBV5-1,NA,CASSLVGDAYNEQFF,TGCGCCAGCAGCTTGGTAGGAGACGCCTACAATGAGCAGTTCTTC
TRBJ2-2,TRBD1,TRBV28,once,CASSWDRHTGELFF,TGTGCCAGCAGTTGGGACAGACACACCGGGGAGCTGTTTTTT
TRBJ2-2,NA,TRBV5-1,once,CASSPGFTNTGELFF,TGCGCCAGCAGCCCGGGATTTACGAACACCGGGGAGCTGTTTTTT
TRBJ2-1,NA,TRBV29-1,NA,CSVESVSWGSYNEQFF,TGCAGCGTTGAGAGCGTGAGCTGGGGCTCCTACAATGAGCAGTTCTTC
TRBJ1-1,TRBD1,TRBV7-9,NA,CASSYRGGVNTEAFF,TGTGCCAGCAGCTACAGGGGAGGGGTGAACACTGAAGCTTTCTTT
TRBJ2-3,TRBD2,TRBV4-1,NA,CASSSGLGDTQYF,TGCGCCAGCAGTAGCGGGCTCGGGGATACGCAGTATTTT
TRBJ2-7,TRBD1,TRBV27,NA,CASSDSRTGSTLFYEQYF,TGTGCCAGCAGTGACTCTAGGACAGGGTCCACCCTTTTCTACGAGCAGTACTTC
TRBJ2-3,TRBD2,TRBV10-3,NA,CAISESESGRADTQYF,TGTGCCATCAGTGAGTCCGAAAGCGGGAGGGCCGATACGCAGTATTTT
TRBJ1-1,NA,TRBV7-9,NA,CASSGEAAFF,TGTGCCAGCAGTGGGGAGGCGGCTTTCTTT
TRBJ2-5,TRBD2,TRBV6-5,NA,CASSPPTSGRETQYF,TGTGCCAGCAGTCCCCCGACTAGCGGGAGGGAGACCCAGTACTTC
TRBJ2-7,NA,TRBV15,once,CATSRALPAYEQYF,TGTGCCACCAGCAGAGCACTCCCTGCCTACGAGCAGTACTTC
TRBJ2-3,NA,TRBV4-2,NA,CASSQEGPTGDTQYF,TGTGCCAGCAGCCAAGAGGGACCTACGGGAGATACGCAGTATTTT
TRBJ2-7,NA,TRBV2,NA,CASSDAGKNEQYF,TGTGCCAGCAGTGATGCCGGAAAAAACGAGCAGTACTTC
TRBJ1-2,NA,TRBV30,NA,CAWSVQDGLNYGYTF,TGTGCCTGGAGTGTACAAGACGGACTGAACTATGGCTACACCTTC
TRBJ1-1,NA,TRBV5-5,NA,CASSLGTLNTEAFF,TGTGCCAGCAGCTTGGGGACATTGAACACTGAAGCTTTCTTT
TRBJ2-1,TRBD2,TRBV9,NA,CASSVLADLNNEQFF,TGTGCCAGCAGCGTCCTAGCGGATCTAAACAATGAGCAGTTCTTC
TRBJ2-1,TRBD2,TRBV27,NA,CASNGPTSGRIEQFF,TGTGCCAGCAACGGGCCCACTAGCGGGCGAATCGAGCAGTTCTTC
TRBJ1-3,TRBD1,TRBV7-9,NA,CASSLEGTGPFVVGNTIYF,TGTGCCAGCAGCTTGGAAGGGACAGGGCCTTTTGTAGTTGGAAACACCATATATTTT
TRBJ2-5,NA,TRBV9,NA,CASIGETQYF,TGTGCCAGCATCGGAGAGACCCAGTACTTC
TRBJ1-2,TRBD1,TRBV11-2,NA,CASSSGTGGIYGYTF,TGTGCCAGCAGCTCCGGGACAGGGGGAATCTATGGCTACACCTTC
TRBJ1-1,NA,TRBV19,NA,CASSISSYSEAFF,TGTGCCAGTAGTATCTCCAGTTACTCTGAAGCTTTCTTT
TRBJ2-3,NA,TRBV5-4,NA,CASSWEGLSRDTQYF,TGTGCCAGCAGCTGGGAAGGACTATCACGAGATACGCAGTATTTT
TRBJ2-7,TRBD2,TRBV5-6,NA,CASSLAVGEGLYEQYF,TGTGCCAGCAGCTTGGCCGTGGGGGAGGGCCTGTACGAGCAGTACTTC
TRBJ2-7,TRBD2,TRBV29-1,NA,CSVAAGTTDYEQYF,TGCAGCGTTGCGGCCGGGACTACAGACTACGAGCAGTACTTC
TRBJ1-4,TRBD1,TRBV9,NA,CASSVATGTGGREKLFF,TGTGCCAGCAGCGTAGCTACCGGGACAGGGGGCAGAGAAAAACTGTTTTTT
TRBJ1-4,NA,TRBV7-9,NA,CASLPRGNEKLFF,TGTGCCAGCTTGCCCAGGGGAAATGAAAAACTGTTTTTT
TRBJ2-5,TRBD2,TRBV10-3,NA,CAISPTPGLAGRQETQYF,TGTGCCATCAGCCCGACCCCAGGACTAGCGGGTCGGCAAGAGACCCAGTACTTC
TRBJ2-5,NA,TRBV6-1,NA,CASGTSETQYF,TGTGCCAGCGGGACGTCGGAGACCCAGTACTTC
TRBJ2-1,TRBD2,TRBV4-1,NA,CASSQGTSGRAPHNEQFF,TGCGCCAGCAGCCAAGGGACTAGCGGGAGGGCCCCACACAATGAGCAGTTCTTC
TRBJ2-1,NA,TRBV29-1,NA,CSVIPHSYNEQFF,TGCAGCGTAATCCCTCACTCCTACAATGAGCAGTTCTTC
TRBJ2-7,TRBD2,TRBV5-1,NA,CASSFTSGSYEQYF,TGCGCCAGCAGCTTCACTAGCGGGAGCTACGAGCAGTACTTC
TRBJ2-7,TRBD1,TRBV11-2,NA,CASSGTGGSYEQYF,TGTGCCAGCAGTGGGACAGGGGGCTCCTACGAGCAGTACTTC
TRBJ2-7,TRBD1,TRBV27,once,CASSSRQGSKSYEQYF,TGTGCCAGCAGTTCACGACAGGGGTCGAAATCCTACGAGCAGTACTTC
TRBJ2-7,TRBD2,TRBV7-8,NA,CASSLIAGGDEQYF,TGTGCCAGCAGCTTAATCGCGGGAGGGGACGAGCAGTACTTC
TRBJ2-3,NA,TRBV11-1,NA,CASSRWNGDTDTQYF,TGTGCCAGCAGCCGTTGGAATGGAGACACAGATACGCAGTATTTT
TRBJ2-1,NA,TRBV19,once,CASSVRLGWDEQFF,TGTGCCAGTAGTGTCCGCCTCGGGTGGGATGAGCAGTTCTTC